The clone carrying this T cell receptor (beta chain) was detected ten times or more. This entry belongs to a study of T cells in Graves' hyperthyroidism and ophthalmopathy. Diagnosing involved the use of clinical symptoms, serum thyroxine and TRAb, thyroid ultrasound and orbital computed tomography. The CDR3 sequence is 17 residues long. Germline CDR1 SGHTA, CDR2 FQGNSA. Germline trimming cut 4 bases from V and 5 bases from J; bases unmatched to any gene: 14. From RNA transcripts, TCR beta CDR3 regions were amplified. The HTBI primer set was used in a first-round RT-PCR of the TCR CDR3. A single record per CDR3 protein comes from TCRdb applying MiXCR to the multiplex PCR reads. The sample shows about 700,000 distinct CDR3 sequences, 14% of them seen only once.

V gene TRBV7-2 combines with J gene TRBJ2-5; 9 nucleotides align to TRBD2. The sequencing input was blood. The sequence was collected from a young woman with Graves' hyperthyroidism. CDR3 loop: CASSSRLLAGAGETQYF. DNA of the CDR3: TGTGCCAGCAGCTCACGCCTCTTAGCGGGAGCAGGCGAGACCCAGTACTTC.